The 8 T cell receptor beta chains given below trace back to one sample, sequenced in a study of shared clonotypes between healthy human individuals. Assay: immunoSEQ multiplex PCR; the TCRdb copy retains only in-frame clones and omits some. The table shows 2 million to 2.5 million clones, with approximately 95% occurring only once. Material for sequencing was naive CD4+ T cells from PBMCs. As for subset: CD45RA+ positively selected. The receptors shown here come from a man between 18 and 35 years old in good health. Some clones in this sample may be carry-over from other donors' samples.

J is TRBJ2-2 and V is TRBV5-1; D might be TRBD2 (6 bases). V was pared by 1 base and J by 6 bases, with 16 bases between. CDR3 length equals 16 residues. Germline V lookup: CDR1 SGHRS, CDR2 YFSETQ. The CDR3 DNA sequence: TGCGCCAGCAGCTTGTCGGGGGTACGGTTGGCCGGGGAGCTGTTTTTT. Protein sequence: CASSLSGVRLAGELFF.

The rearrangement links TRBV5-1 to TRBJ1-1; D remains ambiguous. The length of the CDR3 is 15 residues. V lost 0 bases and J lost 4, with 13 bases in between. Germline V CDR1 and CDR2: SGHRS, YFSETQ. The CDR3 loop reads CASSLELVSTTEAFF. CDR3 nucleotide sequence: TGCGCCAGCAGCTTGGAATTGGTTTCGACCACTGAAGCTTTCTTT.

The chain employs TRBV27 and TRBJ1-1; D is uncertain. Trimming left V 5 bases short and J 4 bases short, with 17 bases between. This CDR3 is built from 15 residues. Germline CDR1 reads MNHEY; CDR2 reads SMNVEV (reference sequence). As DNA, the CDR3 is TGTGCCAGCAGTATCGATTTGTCCCCGCTCACTGAAGCTTTCTTT. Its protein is CASSIDLSPLTEAFF.

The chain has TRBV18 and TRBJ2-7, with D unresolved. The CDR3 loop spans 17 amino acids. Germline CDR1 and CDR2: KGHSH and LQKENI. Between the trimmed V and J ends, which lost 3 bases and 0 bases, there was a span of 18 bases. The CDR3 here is CASSPVWSKHYSYEQYF. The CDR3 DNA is TGTGCCAGCTCACCGGTATGGTCAAAGCATTACTCCTACGAGCAGTACTTC. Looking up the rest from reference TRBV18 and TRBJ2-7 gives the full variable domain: NAGVMQNPRHLVRRRGQEARLRCSPMKGHSHVYWYRQLPEEGLKFMVYLQKENIIDESGMPKERFSAEFPKEGPSILRIQQVVRGDSAAYFCASSPVWSKHYSYEQYFGPGTRLTVT.

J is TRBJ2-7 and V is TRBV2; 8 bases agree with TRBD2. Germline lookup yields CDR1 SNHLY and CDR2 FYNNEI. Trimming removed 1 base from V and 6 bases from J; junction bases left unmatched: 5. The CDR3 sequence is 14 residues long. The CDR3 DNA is TGTGCCAGCAGTGAAGAGACGGGAGGGGTCGAGCAGTACTTC. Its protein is CASSEETGGVEQYF.

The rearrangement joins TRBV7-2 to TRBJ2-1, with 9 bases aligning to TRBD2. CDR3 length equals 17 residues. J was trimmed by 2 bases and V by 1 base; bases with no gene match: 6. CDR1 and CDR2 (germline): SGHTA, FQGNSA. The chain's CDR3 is CASSLVHSGSPYNEQFF. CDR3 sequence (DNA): TGTGCCAGCAGCTTAGTCCATAGCGGGAGTCCCTACAATGAGCAGTTCTTC.

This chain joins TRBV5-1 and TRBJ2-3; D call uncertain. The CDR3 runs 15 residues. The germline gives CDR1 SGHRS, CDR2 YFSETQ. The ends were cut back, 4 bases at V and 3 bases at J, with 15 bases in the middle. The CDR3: CASSTARHRTDTQYF. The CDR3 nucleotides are TGCGCCAGCAGCACCGCAAGGCATCGGACAGATACGCAGTATTTT.

The CDR3 sequence is CASSWGPTNTGELFF. The CDR3 DNA reads TGTGCCAGCAGTTGGGGGCCTACGAACACCGGGGAGCTGTTTTTT. The rearrangement uses TRBV6-5 and TRBJ2-2; TRBD1 might be the D (6 bases). Germline loops: CDR1 MNHEY, CDR2 SVGAGI. Between the trimmed V and J ends, which lost 4 bases and 0 bases, there was a span of 9 bases. The CDR3 runs to 15 residues.